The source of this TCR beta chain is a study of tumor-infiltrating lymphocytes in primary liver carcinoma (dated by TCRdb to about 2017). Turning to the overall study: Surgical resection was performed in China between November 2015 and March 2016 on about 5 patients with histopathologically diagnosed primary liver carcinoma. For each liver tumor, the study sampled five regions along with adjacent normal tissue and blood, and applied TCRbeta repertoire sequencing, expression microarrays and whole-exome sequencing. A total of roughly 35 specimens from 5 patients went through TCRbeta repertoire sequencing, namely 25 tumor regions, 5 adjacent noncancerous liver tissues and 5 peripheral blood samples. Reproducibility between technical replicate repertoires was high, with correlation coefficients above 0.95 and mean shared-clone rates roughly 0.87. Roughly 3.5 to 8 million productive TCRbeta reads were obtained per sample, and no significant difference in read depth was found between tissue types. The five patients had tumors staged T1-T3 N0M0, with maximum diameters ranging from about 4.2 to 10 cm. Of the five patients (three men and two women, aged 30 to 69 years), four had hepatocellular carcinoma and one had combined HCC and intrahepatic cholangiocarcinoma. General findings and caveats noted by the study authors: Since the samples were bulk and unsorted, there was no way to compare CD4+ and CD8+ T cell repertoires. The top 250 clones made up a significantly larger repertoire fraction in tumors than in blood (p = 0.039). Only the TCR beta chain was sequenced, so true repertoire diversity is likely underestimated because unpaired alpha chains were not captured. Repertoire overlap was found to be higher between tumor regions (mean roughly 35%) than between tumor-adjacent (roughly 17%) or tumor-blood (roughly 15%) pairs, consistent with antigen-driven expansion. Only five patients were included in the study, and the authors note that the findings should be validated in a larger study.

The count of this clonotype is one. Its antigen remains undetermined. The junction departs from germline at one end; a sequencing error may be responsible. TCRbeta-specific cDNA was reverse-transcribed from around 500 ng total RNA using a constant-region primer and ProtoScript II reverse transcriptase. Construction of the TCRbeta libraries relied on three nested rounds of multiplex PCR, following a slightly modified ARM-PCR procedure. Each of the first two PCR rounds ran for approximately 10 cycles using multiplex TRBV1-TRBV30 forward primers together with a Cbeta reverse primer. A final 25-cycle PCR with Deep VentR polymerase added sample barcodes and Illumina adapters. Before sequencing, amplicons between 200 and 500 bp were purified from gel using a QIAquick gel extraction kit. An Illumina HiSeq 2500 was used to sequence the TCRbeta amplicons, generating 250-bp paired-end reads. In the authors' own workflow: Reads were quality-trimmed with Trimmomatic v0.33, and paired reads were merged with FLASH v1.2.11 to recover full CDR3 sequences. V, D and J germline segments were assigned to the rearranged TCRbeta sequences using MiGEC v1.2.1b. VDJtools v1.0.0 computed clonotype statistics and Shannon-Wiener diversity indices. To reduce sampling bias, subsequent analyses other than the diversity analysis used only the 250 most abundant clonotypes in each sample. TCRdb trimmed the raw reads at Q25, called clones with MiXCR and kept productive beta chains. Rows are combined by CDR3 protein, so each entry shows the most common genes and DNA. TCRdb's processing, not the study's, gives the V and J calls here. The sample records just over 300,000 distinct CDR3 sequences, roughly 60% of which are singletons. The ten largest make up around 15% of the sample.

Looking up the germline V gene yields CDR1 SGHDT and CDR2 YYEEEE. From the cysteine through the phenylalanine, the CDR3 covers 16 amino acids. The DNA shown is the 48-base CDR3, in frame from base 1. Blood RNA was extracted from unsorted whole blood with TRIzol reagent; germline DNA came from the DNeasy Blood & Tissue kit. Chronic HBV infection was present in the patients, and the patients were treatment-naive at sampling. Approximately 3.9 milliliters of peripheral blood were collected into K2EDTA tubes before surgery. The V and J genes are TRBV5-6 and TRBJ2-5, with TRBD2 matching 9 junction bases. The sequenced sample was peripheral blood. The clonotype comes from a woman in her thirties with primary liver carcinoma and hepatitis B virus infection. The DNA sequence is TGTGCCGGCAGCATGCTAGCGGGATCAGAGCAGGAGACCCAGTACTTC. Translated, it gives CAGSMLAGSEQETQYF.